This T cell receptor beta chain is from a study of molecular identifiers for immune sequencing clone quantification. This clonotype appeared many times. MiXCR, applied by TCRdb to the PCR reads, yields one record per CDR3 protein. The sample holds more than 250,000 distinct CDR3 sequences, about 21% seen once. The germline V and J ends were trimmed by 0 bases and 0 bases, with 16 bases remaining between them. CDR1 is MGHRA and CDR2 is YSYEKL in the germline V gene. CDR3 size: 18 residues. The sequenced material came from naive CD8+ T cells from blood, with Jurkat cell RNA spiked in. Subset meaning: FACS-sorted CD8+CD4-CCR7+CD45RA+ naive T cells. The TCR sequence derives from a human donor in good health. Some libraries in this study had Jurkat cell RNA spiked in. J is TRBJ2-3 and V is TRBV4-1; a weak D match, TRBD1 (5 bases). The CDR3 is CASSQDKVLGHSTDTQYF. The DNA for the CDR3 is TGCGCCAGCAGCCAAGATAAAGTTTTAGGACATAGCACAGATACGCAGTATTTT.